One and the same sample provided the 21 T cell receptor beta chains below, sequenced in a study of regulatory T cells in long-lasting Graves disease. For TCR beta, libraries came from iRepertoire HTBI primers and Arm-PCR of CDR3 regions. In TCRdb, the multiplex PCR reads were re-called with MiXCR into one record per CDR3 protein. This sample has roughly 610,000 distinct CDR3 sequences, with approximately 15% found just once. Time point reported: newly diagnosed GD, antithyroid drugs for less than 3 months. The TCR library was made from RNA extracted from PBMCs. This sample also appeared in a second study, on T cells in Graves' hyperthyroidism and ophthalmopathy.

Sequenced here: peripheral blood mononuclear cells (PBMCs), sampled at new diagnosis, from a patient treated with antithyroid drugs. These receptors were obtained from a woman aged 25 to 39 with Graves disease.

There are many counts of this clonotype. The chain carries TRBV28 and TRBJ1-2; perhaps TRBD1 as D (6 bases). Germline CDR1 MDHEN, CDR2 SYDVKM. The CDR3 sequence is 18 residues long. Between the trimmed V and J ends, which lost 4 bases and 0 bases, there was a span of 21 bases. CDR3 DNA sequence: TGTGCCAGCAGTTCCTTCCCAGGGGACATTGGTACTAACTATGGCTACACCTTC. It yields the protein CASSSFPGDIGTNYGYTF.

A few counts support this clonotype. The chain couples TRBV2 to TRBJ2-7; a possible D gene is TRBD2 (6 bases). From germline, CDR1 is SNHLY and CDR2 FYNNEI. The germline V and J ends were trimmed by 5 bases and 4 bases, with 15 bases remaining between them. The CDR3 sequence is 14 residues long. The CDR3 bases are TGTGCCAGCAGTAGCGAAGGGACTGGGTACGAGCAGTACTTC. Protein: CASSSEGTGYEQYF.

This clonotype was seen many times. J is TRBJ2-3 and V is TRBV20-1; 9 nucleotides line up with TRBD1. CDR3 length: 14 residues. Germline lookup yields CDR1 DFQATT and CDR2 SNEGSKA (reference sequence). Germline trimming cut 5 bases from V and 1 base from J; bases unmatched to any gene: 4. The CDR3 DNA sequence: TGCAGTGCTTACCGGGACAGGGGCACAGATACGCAGTATTTT. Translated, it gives CSAYRDRGTDTQYF.

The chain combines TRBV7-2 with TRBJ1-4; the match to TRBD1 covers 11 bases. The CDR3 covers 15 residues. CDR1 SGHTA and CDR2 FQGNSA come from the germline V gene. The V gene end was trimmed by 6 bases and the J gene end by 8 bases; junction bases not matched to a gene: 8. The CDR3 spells CASSLLGTGGEKLFF. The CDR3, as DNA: TGTGCCAGCAGTCTACTAGGGACAGGGGGAGAAAAACTGTTTTTT.

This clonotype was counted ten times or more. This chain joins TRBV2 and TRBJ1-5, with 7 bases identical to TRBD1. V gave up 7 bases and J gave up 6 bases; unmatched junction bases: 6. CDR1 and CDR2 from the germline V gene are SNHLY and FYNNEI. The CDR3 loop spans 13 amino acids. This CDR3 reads CASTPNRGQPQHF. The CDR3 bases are TGTGCCAGCACCCCAAACAGGGGTCAGCCCCAGCATTTT.

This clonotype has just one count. The CDR3 DNA reads as TGCGCCAGCAGCCACAGACAGGGGCCCGTCGTCACTGAAGCTTTCTTT. Its translation: CASSHRQGPVVTEAFF. This chain uses TRBV4-1 with TRBJ1-1, with 8 bases aligning to TRBD1. J lost 4 bases, V lost 3 bases, and 10 bases had no gene match. Germline V gives CDR1 MGHRA, CDR2 YSYEKL. The CDR3 consists of 16 residues.

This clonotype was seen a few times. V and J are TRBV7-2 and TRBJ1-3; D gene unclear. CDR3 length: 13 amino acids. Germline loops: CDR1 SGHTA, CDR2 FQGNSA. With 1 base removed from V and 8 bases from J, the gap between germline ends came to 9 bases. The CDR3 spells CASSLGPWDTIYF. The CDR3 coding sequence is TGTGCCAGCAGCTTAGGCCCGTGGGACACCATATATTTT.

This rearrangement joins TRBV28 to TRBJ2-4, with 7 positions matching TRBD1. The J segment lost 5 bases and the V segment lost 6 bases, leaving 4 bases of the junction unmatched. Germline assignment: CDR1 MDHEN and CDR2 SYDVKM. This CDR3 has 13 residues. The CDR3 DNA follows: TGTGCCAGCAGCCCGACAGGGCAAAACATTCAGTACTTC. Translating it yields CASSPTGQNIQYF.

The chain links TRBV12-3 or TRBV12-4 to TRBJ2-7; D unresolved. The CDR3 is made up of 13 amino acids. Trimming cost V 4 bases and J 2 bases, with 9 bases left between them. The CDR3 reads CASSSDGPYEQYF. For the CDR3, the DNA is TGTGCCAGCAGTTCTGACGGACCCTACGAGCAGTACTTC.

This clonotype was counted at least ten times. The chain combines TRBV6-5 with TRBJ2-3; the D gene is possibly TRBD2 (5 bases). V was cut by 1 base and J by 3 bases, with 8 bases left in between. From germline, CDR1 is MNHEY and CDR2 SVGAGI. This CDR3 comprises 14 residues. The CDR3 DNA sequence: TGTGCCAGCAGTTACTGGGAGAGTACAGATACGCAGTATTTT. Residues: CASSYWESTDTQYF.

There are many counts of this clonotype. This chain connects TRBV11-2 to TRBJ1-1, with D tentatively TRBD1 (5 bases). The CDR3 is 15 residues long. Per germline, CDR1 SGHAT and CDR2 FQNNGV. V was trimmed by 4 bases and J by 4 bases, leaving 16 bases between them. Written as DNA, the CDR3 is TGTGCCAGCAGCTCCCGGGAGGAAAGGGGCACTGAAGCTTTCTTT. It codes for CASSSREERGTEAFF.

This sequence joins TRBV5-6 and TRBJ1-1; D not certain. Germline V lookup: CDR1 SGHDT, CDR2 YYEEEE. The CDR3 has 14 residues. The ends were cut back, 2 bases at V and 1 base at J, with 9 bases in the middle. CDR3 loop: CASSFFSRNTEAFF. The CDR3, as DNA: TGTGCCAGCAGCTTTTTCAGTAGGAACACTGAAGCTTTCTTT.

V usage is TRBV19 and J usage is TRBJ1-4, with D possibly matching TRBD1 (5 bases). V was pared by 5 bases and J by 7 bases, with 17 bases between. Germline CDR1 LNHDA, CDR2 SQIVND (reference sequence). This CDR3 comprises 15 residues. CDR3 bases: TGTGCCAGTAGTGTCTCAGGGAGGAGTTCTGAAAAACTGTTTTTT. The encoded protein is CASSVSGRSSEKLFF.

Written as DNA, the CDR3 is TGTGCCAGCAGTTTCCGGGACACCATATATTTT. This translates into CASSFRDTIYF. V is TRBV28 and J is TRBJ1-3; D is ambiguous. Germline loops: CDR1 MDHEN, CDR2 SYDVKM. The V end lost 3 bases, the J end lost 8 bases, and 5 bases lay between the germline ends. The CDR3 length is 11 residues.

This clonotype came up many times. CDR3 DNA sequence: TGCAGCCATCGACAGGGGTCAGAGACCCAGTACTTC. This codes for CSHRQGSETQYF. This chain links TRBV29-1 with TRBJ2-5; 8 bases agree with TRBD1. J was trimmed by 4 bases and V by 8 bases; bases with no gene match: 6. The CDR3 is 12 amino acids. CDR1 is SQVTM and CDR2 is ANQGSEA in the germline V gene.

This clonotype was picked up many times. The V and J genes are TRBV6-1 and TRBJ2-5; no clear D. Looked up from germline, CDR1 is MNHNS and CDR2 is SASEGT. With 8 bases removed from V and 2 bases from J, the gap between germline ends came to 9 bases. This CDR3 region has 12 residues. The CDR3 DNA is TGTGCCAGCGGGCGAGGACAAGAGACCCAGTACTTC. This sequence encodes CASGRGQETQYF.

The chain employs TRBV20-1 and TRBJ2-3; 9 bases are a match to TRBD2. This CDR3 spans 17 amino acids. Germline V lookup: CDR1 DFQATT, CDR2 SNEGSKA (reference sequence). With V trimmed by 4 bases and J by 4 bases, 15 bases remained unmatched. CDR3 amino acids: CSATGTSRKGGADTQYF. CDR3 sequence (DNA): TGCAGTGCTACCGGGACTAGCCGTAAAGGAGGAGCAGATACGCAGTATTTT.

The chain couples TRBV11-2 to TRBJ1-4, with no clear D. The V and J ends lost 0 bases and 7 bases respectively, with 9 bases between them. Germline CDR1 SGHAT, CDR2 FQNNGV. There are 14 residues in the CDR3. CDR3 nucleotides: TGTGCCAGCAGCTTAGATGTCCAAAGTGAAAAACTGTTTTTT. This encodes CASSLDVQSEKLFF. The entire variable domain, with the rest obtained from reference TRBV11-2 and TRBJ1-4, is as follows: EAGVAQSPRYKIIEKRQSVAFWCNPISGHATLYWYQQILGQGPKLLIQFQNNGVVDDSQLPKDRFSAERLKGVDSTLKIQPAKLEDSAVYLCASSLDVQSEKLFFGSGTQLSVL.

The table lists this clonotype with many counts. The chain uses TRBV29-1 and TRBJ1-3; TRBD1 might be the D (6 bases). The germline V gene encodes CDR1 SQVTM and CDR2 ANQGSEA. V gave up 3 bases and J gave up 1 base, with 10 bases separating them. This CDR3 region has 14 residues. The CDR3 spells CSVELRGSGNTIYF. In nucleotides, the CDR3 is TGCAGCGTTGAGCTCAGGGGATCTGGAAACACCATATATTTT.

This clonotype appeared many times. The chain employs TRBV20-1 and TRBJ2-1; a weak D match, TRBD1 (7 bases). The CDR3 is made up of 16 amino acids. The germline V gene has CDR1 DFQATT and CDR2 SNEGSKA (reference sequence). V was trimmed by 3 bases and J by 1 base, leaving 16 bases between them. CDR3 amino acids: CSASGTQGGSYNEQFF. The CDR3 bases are TGCAGTGCTAGCGGTACCCAGGGGGGATCCTACAATGAGCAGTTCTTC.

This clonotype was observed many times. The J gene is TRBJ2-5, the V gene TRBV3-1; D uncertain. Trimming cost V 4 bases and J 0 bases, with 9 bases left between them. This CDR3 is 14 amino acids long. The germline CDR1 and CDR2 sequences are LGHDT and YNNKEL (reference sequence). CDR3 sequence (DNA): TGTGCCAGCAGCCCATCATCGTACCAAGAGACCCAGTACTTC. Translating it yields CASSPSSYQETQYF.